The clone carrying this T cell receptor (beta chain) was counted a single time. This CDR3 region has 14 residues. CDR1 is LNHNV and CDR2 is YYDKDF in the germline V gene (reference sequence). The V and J ends lost 4 bases and 4 bases, in that order; junction bases with no gene match: 5. Sequenced by immunoSEQ multiplex PCR; TCRdb stores in-frame clones only, minus some. This table has about 38,000 clones, 88% appearing once. This sample was included in a study of T cell changes during pregnancy in multiple sclerosis. The sequenced sample was CD8+ T cells from peripheral blood mononuclear cells, obtained in the third trimester of pregnancy. V and J are TRBV15 and TRBJ1-2; TRBD1 matches 8 bases. The receptor's source is a female donor with multiple sclerosis, enrolled in a pregnancy study. CDR3 protein: CATSNGQGSYGYTF. DNA for the CDR3: TGTGCCACCAGCAACGGACAGGGAAGCTATGGCTACACCTTC.